This T cell receptor (beta chain) was recovered during a study of control samples from healthy donors and cancer patients. The germline gives CDR1 SNHLY, CDR2 FYNNEI. The CDR3 spans 15 residues. Trimming cost V 5 bases and J 7 bases, with 15 bases left between them. Data came from immunoSEQ multiplex PCR; TCRdb stores just in-frame clones and leaves some out. Among roughly 170,000 clones listed, about 90% were seen once. This clonotype was obtained from a woman in her 40s in good health. Sequences were obtained from blood. The chain recombines TRBV2 with TRBJ1-6; D gene ambiguous. CDR3 nucleotide sequence: TGTGCCAGCAGTTCCACGTCCCTCGGGAATTCACCCCTCCACTTT. Translated: CASSSTSLGNSPLHF.